The source of this T cell receptor beta chain is a study of blood T cell repertoires in COVID-19. Study summary: The cDNA or gDNA used as material had been derived from T cells, B-cell-depleted T cells, or PBMCs.

The CDR3 covers 14 residues. Germline V CDR1 and CDR2: MDHEN, SYDVKM. V dropped 6 bases and J dropped 5 bases, with 15 bases sitting between them. Original methodology: The authors estimated nucleated cell counts from reference gene primer amplification. Profiled with immunoSEQ multiplex PCR; TCRdb holds only in-frame clones, not every one. V and J calls and clone size are as listed in that table; D and trimming were resolved from the DNA. Of approximately 310,000 clones in the sample, approximately 91% were seen once. Participants were placed into cohorts based on the clinical history they reported. Recovery among Cohort 3 donors was established by two negative PCRs, clearance, or symptom resolution.

This TCR derives from a man aged 60 to 75 who had recovered from COVID-19. Sequenced: PBMCs or T cells enriched from blood (not recorded which). The chain uses TRBV28 and TRBJ2-3; weak D call: TRBD1 (5 bases). CDR3 residues: CASSRTGPEDTQYF. The CDR3 region has the DNA TGTGCCAGCAGCCGAACAGGCCCCGAAGATACGCAGTATTTT.